The 30 T cell receptor beta chains in this list originate from one sample, sequenced in a study of OX40 agonist ivuxolimab in advanced cancers. The data were produced by immunoSEQ multiplex PCR, yet TCRdb's version contains in-frame clones alone and is incomplete. The sample records about 63,000 clones, over 75% being singletons. The sample in question was CD4+ or CD8+ T cells sorted from blood, obtained in a trial of the OX40 agonist ivuxolimab. Receptors were obtained from an adult with an advanced solid tumor such as melanoma, head and neck, liver or kidney cancer.

The chain is built from TRBV4-2 and TRBJ2-5; 11 nucleotides match TRBD2. The CDR3 runs 19 residues. Germline trimming cut 5 bases from V and 5 bases from J; bases unmatched to any gene: 19. The germline gives CDR1 LGHNA, CDR2 YNFKEQ. The CDR3 loop reads CASSNILLAGDLSGETQYF. As DNA, the CDR3 is TGTGCCAGCAGCAATATCTTACTAGCGGGGGACCTCTCGGGGGAGACCCAGTACTTC.

The rearrangement links TRBV28 to TRBJ1-2, with D hard to call. CDR3 size: 14 residues. Trimming took 7 bases from V and 5 from J, leaving 17 bases between them. Germline V gives CDR1 MDHEN, CDR2 SYDVKM. CDR3 nucleotide sequence: TGTGCCAGCACCGCCCCGGGAGAACTGTATGGCTACACCTTC. Its protein product is CASTAPGELYGYTF.

This chain joins TRBV7-2 and TRBJ2-4; 9 positions match TRBD1. The germline V gene has CDR1 SGHTA and CDR2 FQGNSA. With V trimmed by 3 bases and J by 6 bases, 3 bases remained unmatched. The CDR3 runs to 14 residues. CDR3 bases: TGTGCCAGCAGCTTCCGGACAGGGGCAAACATTCAGTACTTC. Translating gives CASSFRTGANIQYF.

The V and J genes are TRBV28 and TRBJ1-6, with TRBD1 as a possible D gene (6 bases). The CDR3 length is 15 residues. V was shortened by 7 bases and J by 4 bases, with 14 bases between the two germline ends. The germline V gene has CDR1 MDHEN and CDR2 SYDVKM. The CDR3 spells CASNRGALYNSPLHF. CDR3 nucleotides: TGTGCCAGCAACCGGGGGGCTCTTTATAATTCACCCCTCCACTTT.

This chain links TRBV18 with TRBJ2-1; TRBD2 matches 10 bases. Germline V gene sequence: CDR1 KGHSH, CDR2 LQKENI. The CDR3 totals 15 residues. V lost 5 bases and J lost 2; bases outside the gene matches: 3. This CDR3 is CASSELAGTYNEQFF. CDR3 nucleotide sequence: TGTGCCAGCTCAGAACTAGCGGGAACCTACAATGAGCAGTTCTTC.

This sequence joins TRBV4-1 and TRBJ2-5, with D perhaps given as TRBD1 or TRBD2 (5 bases each). Germline loops: CDR1 MGHRA, CDR2 YSYEKL. V lost 0 bases and J lost 5, with 7 bases in between. This CDR3 has 13 residues. The CDR3 bases are TGCGCCAGCAGCCAAGACAGGGAGGAGACCCAGTACTTC. It translates to CASSQDREETQYF.

This clone has more than one count but fewer than ten. J is TRBJ2-7 and V is TRBV6-1; 7 bases match TRBD1. The CDR3 runs 13 residues. Germline V CDR1 and CDR2: MNHNS, SASEGT. Trimming removed 7 bases from V and 3 bases from J; junction bases left unmatched: 6. In DNA form, the CDR3 reads TGTGCCAGCACCCGACAGGGATTCTACGAGCAGTACTTC. As protein: CASTRQGFYEQYF.

Details on this clone: The sample carries other DNA sequences with the same CDR3. V and J are TRBV5-1 and TRBJ1-1; D uncertain. Germline V CDR1 and CDR2: SGHRS, YFSETQ. Trimming removed 0 bases at V and 1 base at J, with 4 bases between. This CDR3 is 13 amino acids long. The DNA for the CDR3 is TGCGCCAGCAGCTTGGGAGGGAACACTGAAGCTTTCTTT. Encoded protein: CASSLGGNTEAFF.

J is TRBJ1-5 and V is TRBV28; D might be TRBD1 (5 bases). Between the trimmed V and J ends, which lost 5 bases and 3 bases, there was a span of 20 bases. This CDR3 contains 17 residues. CDR1 MDHEN and CDR2 SYDVKM come from the germline V gene. CDR3 sequence (DNA): TGTGCCAGCAGTCCGACTCTCGCCAGGGAGGACAATCAGCCCCAGCATTTT. This translates into CASSPTLAREDNQPQHF. Full variable domain (outside the CDR3, taken from reference TRBV28 and TRBJ1-5): DVKVTQSSRYLVKRTGEKVFLECVQDMDHENMFWYRQDPGLGLRLIYFSYDVKMKEKGDIPEGYSVSREKKERFSLILESASTNQTSMYLCASSPTLAREDNQPQHFGDGTRLSIL.

This rearrangement joins TRBV11-2 to TRBJ2-2, with 8 bases fitting TRBD1. CDR3 length equals 16 residues. The V segment lost 1 base and the J segment 3 bases; nucleotides outside the gene matches: 4. In germline, CDR1 is SGHAT, CDR2 FQNNGV. The CDR3 DNA reads as TGTGCCAGCAGCTTAGTACCAGGGGGCTACACCGGGGAGCTGTTTTTT. This gives the protein CASSLVPGGYTGELFF. The variable domain in full, completed from reference TRBV11-2 and TRBJ2-2, reads EAGVAQSPRYKIIEKRQSVAFWCNPISGHATLYWYQQILGQGPKLLIQFQNNGVVDDSQLPKDRFSAERLKGVDSTLKIQPAKLEDSAVYLCASSLVPGGYTGELFFGEGSRLTVL.

The genes are TRBV9 and TRBJ1-1, with D perhaps matching TRBD1 (5 bases). V lost 0 bases and J 8 bases, leaving 14 bases between the germline ends. Germline assignment: CDR1 SGDLS and CDR2 YYNGEE. The CDR3 is made up of 14 amino acids. CDR3 residues: CASSVGGRDWEAFF. CDR3 in DNA: TGTGCCAGCAGCGTAGGGGGCAGGGACTGGGAAGCTTTCTTT.

The chain joins TRBV23-1 to TRBJ2-7, with TRBD1 as a possible D gene (5 bases). Being an ORF, TRBV23-1 has a function that is uncertain. Trimming shortened V by 3 bases and J by 0 bases, and 15 bases separated the two germline ends. There are 16 residues in the CDR3. CDR3 DNA: TGCGCCAGCAGTCATTGGGTGGGGCCCCACTCCTACGAGCAGTACTTC. Translation gives CASSHWVGPHSYEQYF.

V gene TRBV6-4 combines with J gene TRBJ2-5, with TRBD1 as a possible D gene (6 bases). V was shortened by 0 bases and J by 6 bases, with 20 bases between the two germline ends. Looked up from germline, CDR1 is MRHNA and CDR2 is SNTAGT. There are 17 residues in the CDR3. The CDR3 coding sequence is TGTGCCAGCAGTGACTCGCCAGCGCCTCAAGGGGGAAAGACCCAGTACTTC. This codes for CASSDSPAPQGGKTQYF.

The chain is built from TRBV5-1 and TRBJ1-5, with D possibly being TRBD1 (5 bases). There are 15 residues in the CDR3. Trimming took off 0 bases at V and 5 bases at J, with 12 bases between the two ends. Germline V CDR1 and CDR2: SGHRS, YFSETQ. The CDR3 loop is CASSLEGGEYQPQHF. CDR3 nucleotides: TGCGCCAGCAGCTTGGAGGGAGGGGAATATCAGCCCCAGCATTTT.

This chain connects TRBV9 to TRBJ1-6, with D unclear. The CDR3 covers 13 residues. Trimming shortened V by 2 bases and J by 10 bases, and 10 bases separated the two germline ends. Germline CDR1 is SGDLS and CDR2 is YYNGEE. The DNA for the CDR3 is TGTGCCAGCAGCGTCCGCAGAAACTCACCCCTCCACTTT. Translation: CASSVRRNSPLHF.

The V and J genes are TRBV29-1 and TRBJ1-3, with D possibly matching TRBD1 (6 bases). Between the trimmed V and J ends, which lost 6 bases and 4 bases, there was a span of 13 bases. Germline CDR1 is SQVTM and CDR2 is ANQGSEA. The CDR3 runs to 13 residues. DNA for the CDR3: TGCAGCGTGCTTGGGACACCCGGAAACACCATATATTTT. Residues: CSVLGTPGNTIYF. The full variable domain, completed using reference TRBV29-1 and TRBJ1-3, is SAVISQKPSRDICQRGTSLTIQCQVDSQVTMMFWYRQQPGQSLTLIATANQGSEATYESGFVIDKFPISRPNLTFSTLTVSNMSPEDSSIYLCSVLGTPGNTIYFGEGSWLTVV.

The genes are TRBV6-1 and TRBJ1-2; D possibly corresponds to TRBD1 (5 bases). This CDR3 region has 13 residues. CDR1 and CDR2 (germline): MNHNS, SASEGT. Trimming pared 6 bases from V and 5 bases from J, leaving 13 bases between. The CDR3 reads CASRNQGRYGYTF. The DNA of the CDR3 is TGTGCCAGCAGAAACCAGGGAAGGTATGGCTACACCTTC.

The rearrangement links TRBV5-1 to TRBJ2-3, with no clear D. The CDR3 length is 17 residues. V lost 2 bases to trimming and J lost 0 bases, with 16 bases between them. Germline lookup yields CDR1 SGHRS and CDR2 YFSETQ. Here the CDR3 DNA reads TGCGCCAGCAGCTTCTCGGCCCCTCTATCTAGCACAGATACGCAGTATTTT. This gives the protein CASSFSAPLSSTDTQYF.

This chain connects TRBV4-1 to TRBJ1-3; no clear D. This CDR3 spans 17 amino acids. Trimming removed 1 base at V and 0 bases at J, with 13 bases between. CDR1 is MGHRA, CDR2 YSYEKL, per germline. CDR3: CASSQADSLSSGNTIYF. CDR3 sequence (DNA): TGCGCCAGCAGCCAAGCCGATTCCCTAAGCTCTGGAAACACCATATATTTT.

The chain recombines TRBV5-4 with TRBJ1-2, with D uncertain. Deletions cut 1 base from V and 0 bases from J, with 10 bases between. Per the germline V gene, CDR1 is SGHNT and CDR2 is YYREEE (reference sequence). The CDR3 is 15 amino acids. The chain's CDR3 is CASSLSMAANYGYTF. The CDR3 DNA reads as TGTGCCAGCAGCTTGTCGATGGCGGCTAACTATGGCTACACCTTC. Looking up the rest from reference TRBV5-4 and TRBJ1-2 gives the full variable domain: ETGVTQSPTHLIKTRGQQVTLRCSSQSGHNTVSWYQQALGQGPQFIFQYYREEENGRGNFPPRFSGLQFPNYSSELNVNALELDDSALYLCASSLSMAANYGYTFGSGTRLTVV.

J is TRBJ2-6 and V is TRBV4-2, with a weak D call TRBD2 (6 bases). V was trimmed by 4 bases and J by 0 bases, leaving 16 bases between them. Germline CDR1 reads LGHNA; CDR2 reads YNFKEQ. This CDR3 comprises 18 residues. CDR3 nucleotide sequence: TGTGCCAGCAGCCCCCCCGGGACTGCTAGCTCTGGGGCCAACGTCCTGACTTTC. Translation gives CASSPPGTASSGANVLTF.

The V call is TRBV10-3, the J call TRBJ1-2; D perhaps matches TRBD1 (5 bases). The CDR3 is made up of 14 amino acids. Germline CDR1 and CDR2: ENHRY and SYGVKD. V was shortened by 0 bases and J by 2 bases, with 7 bases between the two germline ends. The CDR3 sequence is CAISESTGNYGYTF. DNA for the CDR3: TGTGCCATCAGTGAGTCAACAGGAAACTATGGCTACACCTTC.

This rearrangement joins TRBV11-2 to TRBJ2-7, with D tentatively TRBD2 (7 bases). V was trimmed by 3 bases and J by 4 bases, leaving 16 bases between them. Germline values: CDR1 SGHAT, CDR2 FQNNGV. The CDR3 loop spans 15 amino acids. The DNA of the CDR3 is TGTGCCAGCAGCTTCGCCCCGGGGGGCCGTTACGAGCAGTACTTC. It is translated as CASSFAPGGRYEQYF.

This rearrangement joins TRBV29-1 to TRBJ2-1; TRBD2 matches at 9 bases. V shed 4 bases, J shed 4 bases, and the junction held 5 bases outside the gene matches. The germline V gene has CDR1 SQVTM and CDR2 ANQGSEA. There are 14 residues in the CDR3. The CDR3: CSVAVTSGYNEQFF. The CDR3 DNA reads as TGCAGCGTTGCTGTGACTAGCGGTTACAATGAGCAGTTCTTC.

The genes are TRBV5-1 and TRBJ1-3; the D is unclear. V was clipped by 4 bases and J by 7 bases, with 15 bases between them. The germline gives CDR1 SGHRS, CDR2 YFSETQ. The CDR3 totals 14 residues. In DNA form, the CDR3 reads TGCGCCAGCAGCCGAGACACCCAAGGGAACACCATATATTTT. This translates into CASSRDTQGNTIYF.

The J gene is TRBJ1-3, the V gene TRBV2; no firm D call. CDR1 is SNHLY, CDR2 FYNNEI, per germline. The ends were cut back, 6 bases at V and 8 bases at J, with 14 bases in the middle. The CDR3 is 13 amino acids. CDR3 sequence reads: CASRADGEDTIYF. The DNA for the CDR3 is TGTGCCAGCAGGGCGGACGGTGAGGACACCATATATTTT.

The CDR3, as DNA: TGCAGCGTTGCGGGGCAGGGGCGGAGTACAGCCGGGGAGCTGTTTTTT. Its protein is CSVAGQGRSTAGELFF. The V call is TRBV29-1, the J call TRBJ2-2; D is perhaps TRBD1 (6 bases). Per the germline V gene, CDR1 is SQVTM and CDR2 is ANQGSEA. The ends were cut back, 4 bases at V and 6 bases at J, with 21 bases in the middle. CDR3 length: 16 amino acids.

The chain uses TRBV14 and TRBJ2-5, with D hard to call. Trimming shortened V by 1 base and J by 5 bases, and 2 bases separated the two germline ends. Germline V gene lookup returns CDR1 SGHDN and CDR2 FVKESK. The CDR3 extends over 11 amino acids. The CDR3: CASSQVETQYF. CDR3 coding DNA: TGTGCCAGCAGCCAAGTGGAGACCCAGTACTTC.

This clone has just one count. The chain is built from TRBV4-1 and TRBJ1-5, with D uncertain. Trimming cost V 0 bases and J 4 bases, with 10 bases left between them. The germline CDR1 and CDR2 sequences are MGHRA and YSYEKL. The CDR3 consists of 15 residues. For the CDR3, the DNA is TGCGCCAGCAGCCAAGATTCCTGGGGAAATCAGCCCCAGCATTTT. This sequence encodes CASSQDSWGNQPQHF.

The rearrangement links TRBV5-4 to TRBJ2-7; 9 bases agree with TRBD1. CDR3 length: 13 residues. The germline V gene has CDR1 SGHNT and CDR2 YYREEE (reference sequence). The J segment lost 2 bases and the V segment lost 5 bases, leaving 2 bases of the junction unmatched. The CDR3 sequence: CASRGTGTYEQYF. In nucleotides, the CDR3 is TGTGCCAGCAGGGGGACAGGGACCTACGAGCAGTACTTC.